These 2 T cell receptor beta chains were sequenced from one sample in a study of blood T cell repertoires in COVID-19. TCRdb keeps only in-frame clones here, not all; method: immunoSEQ multiplex PCR. The table includes 110,000 or so clones, under 80% detected once. The sequenced sample was peripheral blood. These receptors all come from a woman aged 70-85 years with acute or convalescent COVID-19.

The V call is TRBV9, the J call TRBJ1-5; D is uncertain. V lost 1 base to trimming and J lost 0 bases, with 5 bases between them. Germline V gene lookup returns CDR1 SGDLS and CDR2 YYNGEE. CDR3 size: 14 residues. For the CDR3, the DNA is TGTGCCAGCAGCGTAAGCGGTAGCAATCAGCCCCAGCATTTT. Amino acid sequence: CASSVSGSNQPQHF.

The DNA of the CDR3 is TGTGCCAGCAGTGAATTTGGCGGTAATCAGCCCCAGCATTTT. Translation gives CASSEFGGNQPQHF. The V and J genes are TRBV25-1 and TRBJ1-5; no clear D. V was pared by 1 base and J by 4 bases, with 8 bases between. The CDR3 length is 14 residues. The V gene's germline CDR1 is MGHDK and CDR2 SYGVNS. The variable domain in full, completed from reference TRBV25-1 and TRBJ1-5, reads EADIYQTPRYLVIGTGKKITLECSQTMGHDKMYWYQQDPGMELHLIHYSYGVNSTEKGDLSSESTVSRIRTEHFPLTLESARPSHTSQYLCASSEFGGNQPQHFGDGTRLSIL.